The present TCR beta chain was sequenced within a study of blood T cell repertoires in COVID-19. Turning to the study itself: Some COVID-19 samples were acute and others convalescent; all came from the United States, Italy and Spain.

Sequenced by immunoSEQ multiplex PCR; TCRdb stores in-frame clones only, minus some. Of over 130,000 clones listed, 84% are singletons. Enrollees, roughly 18 to 89 years old, lived in 25 or so US areas. CDR3 length equals 12 residues. Germline lookup yields CDR1 GTSNPN and CDR2 SVGIG (reference sequence). J gave up 4 bases and V 2 bases, and 0 bases lay outside the gene matches. The chain joins TRBV30 to TRBJ2-5; TRBD2 agrees at 8 bases. Sequences were obtained from PBMCs or T cells enriched from blood (not recorded which). The TCR comes from a woman between 50 and 59 years old with acute COVID-19. This CDR3 is CAWSLAGETQYF. The DNA for the CDR3 is TGTGCCTGGAGTCTAGCGGGAGAGACCCAGTACTTC.